The sequence of this T cell receptor (beta chain) was determined in a study of T cell responses to AZD1222 COVID-19 vaccine (dated by TCRdb to the early 2020s). In terms of the full investigation: AZD1222 recipients whose second dose came at about 4 weeks and those whose second dose came at about 12 weeks were combined into one group, since spike-specific TCR depth and breadth did not differ between the two schedules. A total of about 230 trial participants underwent TCR sequencing, of whom 207 received two doses of AZD1222 and about 25 received two doses of the MenACWY control vaccine. Trial participants were enrolled by age into subgroups of 18-55, 56-69 and 70-plus years, and around 150, 29 and 61 TCR-sequenced participants, respectively, were included in these subgroups.

Regarding this clone: This receptor's antigen is unknown. Base qualities are not provided; no much larger clone lies one nucleotide away.

The CDR3 contains 14 residues, cysteine and phenylalanine counted. The entry retains the CDR3 DNA only, 42 bases that are in frame from base 1. V lost 8 bases and J lost 6 bases; the stretch between them is 19 bases long. In the germline V gene (reference sequence), CDR1 corresponds to LNHDA and CDR2 to SQIVND. The CDR3 regions of human TCRbeta chains were subjected to immunosequencing. In the authors' own workflow: Repertoire TCRs were matched against a reference library of SARS-CoV-2-specific TCRs generated with the MIRA antigen-specificity platform. Breadth was defined as the fraction of unique TCRs that were SARS-CoV-2-associated, and depth was defined as the fraction of total T cells that were SARS-CoV-2-associated. Using the MIRA data, each spike-specific TCR was assigned both to the spike region to which the TCR was reactive and to a CD4 or CD8 class. Log10-transformed breadth and depth values were compared by one-way ANOVA with Sidak's multiple comparisons tests. In its TCRdb copy, this immuneACCESS table keeps in-frame sequences only and misses some clones. Where compared with another copy, unresolved V genes explain less than half of these, and the others have no known cause. That table furnishes V, J and clone size, whereas the DNA furnished D and trimming. The sample table holds about 110,000 clones, of which more than 85% were seen once. Around 1.2% of the sample lies in the top ten.

This sample's time point label indicates: baseline before first vaccination. Vaccinee samples came from UK trials COV001 and COV002, including a single-blind randomized controlled phase 2/3 trial of AZD1222 (ChAdOx1 nCoV-19) in healthy adults. Trial participant PBMC samples were collected at day 0 and day 28 after the second dose for TCRbeta chain sequencing. Overall results and qualifications from the work: In the small 56-69-year group, the increase in depth fell short of significance, most likely because of low power. The whole spike protein was spanned by vaccine-associated CD4 TCRs, and dominant responses were seen in regions 160-218 and 743-854. Because no day 14 peak-response samples were available, repertoires were characterized only after the peak T cell response. After two AZD1222 doses, both the breadth and the depth of spike-specific TCRs were significantly higher than at day 0 and than in MenACWY recipients. Reportedly, almost half of the unique spike-specific TCRs recognized epitopes lying outside the regions that are mutated in the B.1.351 and B.1.1.7 variants. Participants were mostly white British, with more females than males. The authors suggested clonal diversity may have been underestimated. Conclusions about previously exposed vaccinees are limited because only five to seven AZD1222 recipients were SARS-CoV-2 seropositive at baseline.

The chain is made from TRBV19 and TRBJ1-1, and possibly TRBD1, on 6 matching bases. Sequenced material: peripheral blood, taken on day 0 of AZD1222 vaccination. This clonotype was obtained from an adult in good health. In nucleotide form, the sequence is TGTGCCAGTCTCCCCTGGGGGGGGGCTGCTGAAGCTTTCTTT. Translated, this gives CASLPWGGAAEAFF.